The next 18 T cell receptor beta chains were all read from a single sample in a study of cytomegalovirus exposure and HLA in healthy donors. The PCR used 60 Vbeta and 13 Jbeta primers. Some clones are missing from TCRdb's copy, which holds only in-frame ones; the method was immunoSEQ multiplex PCR. The sample holds more than 25,000 clones, about 60% seen once. The material sequenced was PBMCs. All receptors derive from a male donor in good health and CMV-seropositive.

V and J are TRBV6-5 and TRBJ1-1, with unresolved D. Deletions cut 1 base from V and 1 base from J, with 4 bases between. Germline CDR1 is MNHEY and CDR2 is SVGAGI. This CDR3 is built from 13 residues. The CDR3 spells CASSYFRNTEAFF. As DNA, the CDR3 is TGTGCCAGCAGTTACTTCAGGAACACTGAAGCTTTCTTT.

The rearrangement uses TRBV18 and TRBJ1-1; D remains ambiguous. V gave up 3 bases and J gave up 10 bases, with 9 bases separating them. This CDR3 region has 11 residues. Germline V gene sequence: CDR1 KGHSH, CDR2 LQKENI. The CDR3 DNA sequence: TGTGCCAGCTCACCCAAGAGTGGAGCTTTCTTT. It codes for CASSPKSGAFF.

The chain uses TRBV27 and TRBJ1-2; D gene ambiguous. Germline CDR1 and CDR2: MNHEY and SMNVEV (reference sequence). V lost 4 bases and J 0 bases, leaving 9 bases between the germline ends. The CDR3 spans 14 residues. CDR3 nucleotide sequence: TGTGCCAGCAGTTGGGCAGCAACTAACTATGGCTACACCTTC. Translation: CASSWAATNYGYTF.

V is TRBV5-1 and J is TRBJ1-1, with D hard to call. The germline V gene encodes CDR1 SGHRS and CDR2 YFSETQ. Trimming left V 4 bases short and J 1 base short, with 5 bases between. The length of the CDR3 is 12 residues. This CDR3 is CASSVENTEAFF. CDR3 DNA sequence: TGCGCCAGCAGCGTAGAGAACACTGAAGCTTTCTTT.

This chain connects TRBV19 to TRBJ1-5; 10 bases map to TRBD1. Trimming cost V 7 bases and J 5 bases; bases outside gene matches: 14. The germline gives CDR1 LNHDA, CDR2 SQIVND (reference sequence). This CDR3 is built from 17 residues. This CDR3 reads CASKGMRDRGVDQPQHF. CDR3 DNA sequence: TGTGCCAGTAAGGGGATGAGGGACAGGGGTGTGGATCAGCCCCAGCATTTT.

The CDR3 DNA reads as TGTGCCATCAGTGAGTCCGGGGAGTTGGCTGAAGCTTTCTTT. Its protein product is CAISESGELAEAFF. This sequence joins TRBV10-3 and TRBJ1-1; D remains unclear. The ends were cut back, 0 bases at V and 6 bases at J, with 11 bases in the middle. Germline V gene sequence: CDR1 ENHRY, CDR2 SYGVKD. The CDR3 runs to 14 residues.

The V call is TRBV7-9, the J call TRBJ1-5; D not resolved. The CDR3 totals 13 residues. Germline-derived CDR1 and CDR2 are SEHNR and FQNEAQ (reference sequence). Trimming removed 1 base at V and 6 bases at J, with 7 bases between. The CDR3 DNA sequence: TGTGCCAGCAGCTTAGGAGGGAGTCAGCCCCAGCATTTT. Its protein product is CASSLGGSQPQHF.

This clone came up a few times. This chain links TRBV18 with TRBJ1-1; D might be TRBD1 (5 bases). CDR1 KGHSH and CDR2 LQKENI come from the germline V gene. Trimming left V 4 bases short and J 4 bases short, with 7 bases between. The CDR3 is made up of 12 amino acids. The CDR3 coding sequence is TGTGCCAGCTCACGACAGCTCACTGAAGCTTTCTTT. It is translated as CASSRQLTEAFF.

V gene TRBV4-1 combines with J gene TRBJ1-2; D perhaps matches TRBD1 (5 bases). The V gene lost 4 bases and the J gene lost 1 base, with 25 bases spanning the gap. Germline-derived CDR1 and CDR2 are MGHRA and YSYEKL. There are 19 residues in the CDR3. The CDR3 region has the DNA TGCGCCAGCAGCCCAGAGGAGGGGTCGGCCCTTCCCCTTAACTATGGCTACACCTTC. Translating gives CASSPEEGSALPLNYGYTF.

The V gene is TRBV5-6, the J gene TRBJ1-4; 7 nucleotides line up with TRBD1. CDR1 is SGHDT and CDR2 is YYEEEE in the germline V gene. Germline trimming cut 2 bases from V and 4 bases from J; bases unmatched to any gene: 8. This CDR3 comprises 16 residues. The CDR3 DNA reads TGTGCCAGCAGCTTCTTAACTGGGACAGTTAATGAAAAACTGTTTTTT. Its protein is CASSFLTGTVNEKLFF.

V and J are TRBV6-5 and TRBJ1-2; 7 bases are shared with TRBD1. The CDR3 has 13 residues. Unmatched junction bases numbered 6, after V lost 7 bases and J lost 4 bases. Germline V gene sequence: CDR1 MNHEY, CDR2 SVGAGI. The CDR3 region is CASKRTGSYGYTF. For the CDR3, the DNA is TGTGCCAGCAAGAGGACAGGTTCCTATGGCTACACCTTC.

J is TRBJ1-4 and V is TRBV12-5; D perhaps matches TRBD1 (6 bases). V was clipped by 0 bases and J by 5 bases, with 10 bases between them. The CDR3 extends over 15 amino acids. CDR1 is LGHNT, CDR2 FRNRAP, per germline. The CDR3 sequence is CASGLVGQGNEKLFF. Written as DNA, the CDR3 is TGTGCTAGTGGTTTGGTAGGTCAGGGGAATGAAAAACTGTTTTTT.

The chain couples TRBV7-2 to TRBJ1-5; TRBD1 might be the D (6 bases). CDR3 length: 15 residues. From germline, CDR1 is SGHTA and CDR2 FQGNSA. The V end was cut by 5 bases, the J end by 0 bases, with 11 bases between. The CDR3 DNA reads TGTGCCAGCAGCGCCCAGGGGAGTAGCAATCAGCCCCAGCATTTT. Protein sequence: CASSAQGSSNQPQHF. Full variable domain (outside the CDR3, taken from reference TRBV7-2 and TRBJ1-5): GAGVSQSPSNKVTEKGKDVELRCDPISGHTALYWYRQSLGQGLEFLIYFQGNSAPDKSGLPSDRFSAERTGGSVSTLTIQRTQQEDSAVYLCASSAQGSSNQPQHFGDGTRLSIL.

The chain carries TRBV19 and TRBJ2-5, with 10 bases matching TRBD1. V gave up 9 bases and J gave up 2 bases; unmatched junction bases: 3. Germline-derived CDR1 and CDR2 are LNHDA and SQIVND (reference sequence). The CDR3 length is 13 residues. CDR3 in amino acids: CASRDRGQETQYF. The DNA of the CDR3 is TGTGCCAGCCGGGACAGGGGTCAAGAGACCCAGTACTTC.

The chain combines TRBV14 with TRBJ1-2, with unresolved D. The V and J ends lost 3 bases and 8 bases respectively, with 13 bases between them. The CDR3 spans 13 residues. In germline, CDR1 is SGHDN, CDR2 FVKESK. The CDR3 DNA is TGTGCCAGCAGCCATCCCCAAGGGAGAGGCTACACCTTC. This gives the protein CASSHPQGRGYTF.

The CDR3 sequence: CASSSGGGNQPQHF. Here the CDR3 DNA reads TGTGCCAGCAGCTCGGGGGGAGGAAATCAGCCCCAGCATTTT. This chain connects TRBV7-8 to TRBJ1-5; D is possibly TRBD1 (5 bases). Per germline, CDR1 SGHVS and CDR2 FQNEAQ. V lost 4 bases, J lost 4 bases, and 11 bases lay in between. The CDR3 contains 14 residues.

In its sample, this clone was seen a few times. The chain has TRBV4-1 and TRBJ1-5; no firm D call. V gave up 1 base and J gave up 1 base, with 11 bases separating them. The CDR3 length is 16 residues. CDR1 and CDR2 (germline): MGHRA, YSYEKL. CDR3: CASSQVPGTSNQPQHF. The CDR3, as DNA: TGCGCCAGCAGCCAAGTGCCGGGAACCAGCAATCAGCCCCAGCATTTT.

This chain links TRBV6-4 with TRBJ1-5, with D uncertain. V was trimmed by 3 bases and J by 3 bases, leaving 6 bases between them. CDR1 and CDR2 from the germline V gene are MRHNA and SNTAGT. The CDR3 consists of 13 residues. The CDR3 DNA follows: TGTGCCAGCAGTGAGAGTGACAATCAGCCCCAGCATTTT. This encodes CASSESDNQPQHF.